Presented here are 8 T cell receptor beta chains from one specimen sequenced in a study of blood T cell repertoires in COVID-19. Repertoires were generated with immunoSEQ multiplex PCR, while TCRdb's copy carries only in-frame clones and drops some. Of approximately 58,000 clones listed, 80% to 95% are singletons. The sequenced sample was peripheral blood. The receptor source for this set is a woman aged 80 or over with active COVID-19.

This sequence joins TRBV25-1 and TRBJ1-4; D is unclear. The CDR3 has 14 residues. The germline V and J ends were trimmed by 6 bases and 6 bases, with 14 bases remaining between them. Germline CDR1 MGHDK, CDR2 SYGVNS. This CDR3 reads CASSTGIGDEKLFF. The CDR3 coding sequence is TGTGCCAGCAGCACGGGGATTGGGGATGAAAAACTGTTTTTT. The entire variable domain, with the rest obtained from reference TRBV25-1 and TRBJ1-4, is as follows: EADIYQTPRYLVIGTGKKITLECSQTMGHDKMYWYQQDPGMELHLIHYSYGVNSTEKGDLSSESTVSRIRTEHFPLTLESARPSHTSQYLCASSTGIGDEKLFFGSGTQLSVL.

This sequence joins TRBV29-1 and TRBJ2-2, with D perhaps matching TRBD1 (6 bases). The V gene's germline CDR1 is SQVTM and CDR2 ANQGSEA. The CDR3 runs to 13 residues. Trimming took off 7 bases at V and 4 bases at J, with 13 bases between the two ends. The CDR3 loop reads CSGRGYSTGELFF. The CDR3 DNA is TGCAGCGGCAGGGGTTATTCCACCGGGGAGCTGTTTTTT.

V and J are TRBV18 and TRBJ2-6; TRBD1 matches at 9 bases. CDR3 size: 21 residues. The V segment lost 4 bases and the J segment 2 bases; nucleotides outside the gene matches: 18. The germline V gene encodes CDR1 KGHSH and CDR2 LQKENI. The CDR3 protein is CASSRRSSMDRGSPGANVLTF. The CDR3 DNA follows: TGTGCCAGCTCACGCCGAAGCTCGATGGACAGGGGATCACCTGGGGCCAACGTCCTGACTTTC.

The rearrangement uses TRBV5-1 and TRBJ1-1; the D gene is possibly TRBD1 (5 bases). Trimming shortened V by 6 bases and J by 4 bases, and 16 bases separated the two germline ends. The CDR3 loop spans 14 amino acids. In germline, CDR1 is SGHRS, CDR2 YFSETQ. The CDR3 DNA reads as TGCGCCAGCAAACGAGGCAGGGCTGGCACTGAAGCTTTCTTT. This codes for CASKRGRAGTEAFF.

This clone was seen once. The chain is built from TRBV7-8 and TRBJ2-2; 13 bases map to TRBD2. Germline CDR1 is SGHVS and CDR2 is FQNEAQ. J gave up 6 bases and V 5 bases, and 3 bases lay outside the gene matches. The CDR3 is made up of 15 amino acids. CDR3 in amino acids: CASSKTSGRPGELFF. In nucleotides, the CDR3 is TGTGCCAGCAGCAAGACTAGCGGGAGGCCCGGGGAGCTGTTTTTT.

The gene calls are TRBV7-2 and TRBJ2-3; tentatively, D is TRBD2 (5 bases). This CDR3 is built from 12 residues. Trimming removed 6 bases at V and 5 bases at J, with 9 bases between. Germline V CDR1 and CDR2: SGHTA, FQGNSA. CDR3 sequence: CASSSAGDTQYF. CDR3 bases: TGTGCCAGCAGTTCGGCGGGAGATACGCAGTATTTT.

The rearrangement joins TRBV6-5 to TRBJ1-5, with 7 bases matching TRBD1. Germline V lookup: CDR1 MNHEY, CDR2 SVGAGI. CDR3 length: 15 amino acids. V trimming: 7 bases; J trimming: 2 bases; junction bases outside the gene matches: 8. The chain's CDR3 is CASTPTGPGNQPQHF. CDR3 in DNA: TGTGCCAGCACTCCGACAGGGCCGGGCAATCAGCCCCAGCATTTT.

This clone has just one count. This chain uses TRBV20-1 with TRBJ2-7; perhaps D is TRBD1 or TRBD2 (5 bases each). The V gene's germline CDR1 is DFQATT and CDR2 SNEGSKA (reference sequence). V lost 6 bases and J lost 6, with 15 bases in between. The CDR3 sequence is 12 residues long. The CDR3 sequence is CSASGGAGEQYF. DNA for the CDR3: TGCAGTGCAAGTGGGGGAGCAGGCGAGCAGTACTTC.